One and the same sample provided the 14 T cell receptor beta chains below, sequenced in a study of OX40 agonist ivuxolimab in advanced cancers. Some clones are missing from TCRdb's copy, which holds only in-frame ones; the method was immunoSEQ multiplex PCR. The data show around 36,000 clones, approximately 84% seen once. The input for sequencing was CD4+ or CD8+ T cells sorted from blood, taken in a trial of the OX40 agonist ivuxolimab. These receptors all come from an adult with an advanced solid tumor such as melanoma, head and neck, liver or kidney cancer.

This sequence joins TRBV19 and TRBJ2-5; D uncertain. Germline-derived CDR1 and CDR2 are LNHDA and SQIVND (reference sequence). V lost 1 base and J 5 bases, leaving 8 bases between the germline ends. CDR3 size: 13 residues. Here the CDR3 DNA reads TGTGCCAGTAGTATAGGGGCTTGGGAGACCCAGTACTTC. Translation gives CASSIGAWETQYF. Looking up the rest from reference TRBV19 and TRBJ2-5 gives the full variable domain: DGGITQSPKYLFRKEGQNVTLSCEQNLNHDAMYWYRQDPGQGLRLIYYSQIVNDFQKGDIAEGYSVSREKKESFPLTVTSAQKNPTAFYLCASSIGAWETQYFGPGTRLLVL.

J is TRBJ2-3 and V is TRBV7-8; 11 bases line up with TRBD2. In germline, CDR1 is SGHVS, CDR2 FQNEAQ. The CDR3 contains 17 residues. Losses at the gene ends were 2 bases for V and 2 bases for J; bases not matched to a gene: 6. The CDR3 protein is CASSLQLAGASTDTQYF. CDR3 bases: TGTGCCAGCAGCTTACAACTAGCGGGGGCTTCCACAGATACGCAGTATTTT.

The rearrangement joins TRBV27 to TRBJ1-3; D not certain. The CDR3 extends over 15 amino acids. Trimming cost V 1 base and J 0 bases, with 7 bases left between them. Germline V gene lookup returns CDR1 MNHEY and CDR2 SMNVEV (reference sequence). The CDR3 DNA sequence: TGTGCCAGCAGTTTATATGGAACCTCTGGAAACACCATATATTTT. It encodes CASSLYGTSGNTIYF.

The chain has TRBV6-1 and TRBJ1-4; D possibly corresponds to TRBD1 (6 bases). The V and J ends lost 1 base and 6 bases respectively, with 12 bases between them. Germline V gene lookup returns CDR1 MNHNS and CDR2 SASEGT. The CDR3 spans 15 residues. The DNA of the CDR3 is TGTGCCAGCAGTGAAGGTGGGGGCATGGATGAAAAACTGTTTTTT. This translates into CASSEGGGMDEKLFF.

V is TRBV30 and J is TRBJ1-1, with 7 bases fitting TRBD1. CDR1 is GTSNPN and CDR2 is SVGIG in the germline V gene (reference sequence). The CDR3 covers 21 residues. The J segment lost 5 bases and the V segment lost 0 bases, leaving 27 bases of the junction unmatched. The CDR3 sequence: CAWSVGVRDSPHQNRPTEAFF. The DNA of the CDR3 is TGTGCCTGGAGTGTAGGAGTACGGGACAGCCCCCACCAGAATCGTCCGACTGAAGCTTTCTTT.

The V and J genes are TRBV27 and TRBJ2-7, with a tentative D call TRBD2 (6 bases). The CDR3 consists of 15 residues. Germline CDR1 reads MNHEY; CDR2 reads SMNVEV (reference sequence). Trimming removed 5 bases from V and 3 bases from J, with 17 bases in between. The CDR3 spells CASSPQRAPGYEQYF. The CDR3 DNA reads TGTGCCAGCAGTCCCCAGCGGGCCCCGGGCTACGAGCAGTACTTC.

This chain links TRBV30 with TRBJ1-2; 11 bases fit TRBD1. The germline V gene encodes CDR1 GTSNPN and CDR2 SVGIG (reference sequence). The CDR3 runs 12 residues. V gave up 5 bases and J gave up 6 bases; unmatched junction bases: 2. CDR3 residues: CAWEGQGDGYTF. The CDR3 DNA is TGTGCCTGGGAGGGACAGGGGGATGGCTACACCTTC.

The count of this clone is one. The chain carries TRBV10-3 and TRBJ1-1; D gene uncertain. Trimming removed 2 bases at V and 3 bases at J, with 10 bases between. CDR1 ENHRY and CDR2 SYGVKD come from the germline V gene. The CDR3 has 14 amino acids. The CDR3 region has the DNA TGTGCCATCAGTGAGGGGAACCCGGACACTGAAGCTTTCTTT. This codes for CAISEGNPDTEAFF.

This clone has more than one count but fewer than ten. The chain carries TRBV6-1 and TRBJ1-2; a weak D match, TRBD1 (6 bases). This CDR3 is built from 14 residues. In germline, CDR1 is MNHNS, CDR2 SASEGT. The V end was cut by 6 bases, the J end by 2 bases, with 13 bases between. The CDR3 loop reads CASSSGVSNYGYTF. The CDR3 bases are TGTGCCAGCAGCTCAGGGGTCTCCAACTATGGCTACACCTTC.

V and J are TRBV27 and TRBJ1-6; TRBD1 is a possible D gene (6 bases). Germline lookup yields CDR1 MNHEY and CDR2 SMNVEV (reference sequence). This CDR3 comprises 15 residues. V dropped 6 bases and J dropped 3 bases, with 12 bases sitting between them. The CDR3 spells CASSERGFYNSPLHF. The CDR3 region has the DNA TGTGCCAGCAGCGAGAGGGGGTTCTATAATTCACCCCTCCACTTT.

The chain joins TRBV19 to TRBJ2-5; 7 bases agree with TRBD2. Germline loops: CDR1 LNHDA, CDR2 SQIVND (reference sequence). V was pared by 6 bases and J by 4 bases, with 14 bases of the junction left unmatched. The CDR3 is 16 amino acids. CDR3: CASSTGLGGSRETQYF. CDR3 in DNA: TGTGCCAGTAGCACAGGACTCGGGGGGAGTCGAGAGACCCAGTACTTC. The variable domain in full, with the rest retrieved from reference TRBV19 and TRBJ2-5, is DGGITQSPKYLFRKEGQNVTLSCEQNLNHDAMYWYRQDPGQGLRLIYYSQIVNDFQKGDIAEGYSVSREKKESFPLTVTSAQKNPTAFYLCASSTGLGGSRETQYFGPGTRLLVL.

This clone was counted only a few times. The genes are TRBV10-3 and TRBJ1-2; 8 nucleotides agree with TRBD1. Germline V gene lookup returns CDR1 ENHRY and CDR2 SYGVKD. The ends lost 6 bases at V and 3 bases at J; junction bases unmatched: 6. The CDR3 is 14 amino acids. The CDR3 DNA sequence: TGTGCCATCAGCGAAGGACAGGGCTACTATGGCTACACCTTC. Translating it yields CAISEGQGYYGYTF.

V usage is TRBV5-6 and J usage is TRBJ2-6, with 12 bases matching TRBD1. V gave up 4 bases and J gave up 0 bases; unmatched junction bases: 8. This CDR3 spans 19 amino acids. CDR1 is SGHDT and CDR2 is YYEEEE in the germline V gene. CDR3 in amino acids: CASSGGQGAPNSGANVLTF. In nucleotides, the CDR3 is TGTGCCAGCAGCGGGGGACAGGGGGCACCAAACTCTGGGGCCAACGTCCTGACTTTC.

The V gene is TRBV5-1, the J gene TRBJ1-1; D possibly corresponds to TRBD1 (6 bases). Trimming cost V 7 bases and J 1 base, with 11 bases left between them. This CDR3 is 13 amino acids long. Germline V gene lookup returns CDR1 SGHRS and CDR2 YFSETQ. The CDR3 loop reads CASEGQPNTEAFF. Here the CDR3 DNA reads TGCGCCAGCGAAGGACAGCCGAACACTGAAGCTTTCTTT.